This T cell receptor (beta chain) appears in the sequencing data of a study of blood T cells in healthy people across ages. The study, taken as a whole, reports: In long-lived donors, naive CD4+ cell counts and diversity exceeded those of aged donors. Measured against age, TCR beta diversity per million T cells decreased in a roughly linear manner.

Germline loops: CDR1 SGHTA, CDR2 FQGNSA. This CDR3 spans 12 amino acids. With 1 base removed from V and 7 bases from J, the gap between germline ends came to 4 bases. The draw of peripheral blood yielded around 9.6 milliliters from each donor. This clonotype was found a few times. The target antigen is unknown. Primers used in a second PCR of roughly 6 to 12 cycles were a sample-barcoded 5' primer and a J-beta primer mix. Each cDNA molecule carried a tag from a template-switch adaptor that contained 12 random nucleotides. TCRdb analysed the 5' RACE reads with MiXCR anew, one entry per CDR3 protein. Found here are roughly 800,000 distinct CDR3 sequences, roughly 60% of them singletons; the top ten hold approximately 21%.

This TCR came from a man under 40 in good health. The J gene is TRBJ1-4, the V gene TRBV7-2; D is unresolved. Specimen: blood. The CDR3 coding sequence is TGTGCCAGCAGCTTAGTATCTGAAAAACTGTTTTTT. Its protein is CASSLVSEKLFF.